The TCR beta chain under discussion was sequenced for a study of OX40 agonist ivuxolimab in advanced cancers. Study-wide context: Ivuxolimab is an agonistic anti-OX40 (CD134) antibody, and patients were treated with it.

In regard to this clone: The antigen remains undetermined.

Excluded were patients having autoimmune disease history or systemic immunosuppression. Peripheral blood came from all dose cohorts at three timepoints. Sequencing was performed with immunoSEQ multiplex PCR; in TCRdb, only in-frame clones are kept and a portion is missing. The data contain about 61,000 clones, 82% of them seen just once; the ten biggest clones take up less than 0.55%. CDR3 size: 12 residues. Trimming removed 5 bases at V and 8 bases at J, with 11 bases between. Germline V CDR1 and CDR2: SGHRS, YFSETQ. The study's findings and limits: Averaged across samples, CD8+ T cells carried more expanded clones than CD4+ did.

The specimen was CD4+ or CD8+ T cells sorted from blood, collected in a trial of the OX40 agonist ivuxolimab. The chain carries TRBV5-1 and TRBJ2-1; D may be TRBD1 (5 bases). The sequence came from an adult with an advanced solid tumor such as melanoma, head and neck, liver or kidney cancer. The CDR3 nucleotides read TGCGCCAGCAGTAGTAGGGGCGATGAGCAGTTCTTC. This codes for CASSSRGDEQFF. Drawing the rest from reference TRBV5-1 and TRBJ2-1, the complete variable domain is KAGVTQTPRYLIKTRGQQVTLSCSPISGHRSVSWYQQTPGQGLQFLFEYFSETQRNKGNFPGRFSGRQFSNSRSEMNVSTLELGDSALYLCASSSRGDEQFFGPGTRLTVL.